This T cell receptor beta chain was obtained from a study of monozygotic twins with inflammatory bowel disease. After re-calling the 5' RACE reads, TCRdb lists one entry per CDR3 protein, DNA absent. Its table records fewer than 450,000 distinct CDR3 sequences. Germline-derived CDR1 and CDR2 are LGHDT and YNNKEL (reference sequence). The CDR3 totals 13 residues. This sequence was found in a human donor with ulcerative colitis or Crohn's disease, or a healthy co-twin of an affected twin (not recorded which). Material for sequencing was blood. This chain connects TRBV3-1 to TRBJ1-2. The CDR3 loop reads CASSQVWGSGYTF.